This section outlines one TCR beta chain sequence together with its context. There is no known antigen for this receptor. The sample holds no much larger clone one base away, and base qualities are not on file. The entry originates in a study of CD8 T cells in Susac syndrome (dated by TCRdb to between 2018 and 2021). Context from the whole study: Whether CD8+ T cell activation and differentiation in Susac syndrome was antigen driven was tested using repertoire sequencing. Overall study outcomes, separate from this receptor: The number of individuals in the TCR sequencing and HLA analysis was recognized as being relatively small.

CDR1 is given as GTSNPN and CDR2 as SVGIG, both from the germline V gene (reference sequence). The germline ends are 16 bases apart after V is trimmed by 2 bases and J by 2 bases. Counted from cysteine to phenylalanine, this CDR3 has 16 amino acids. The sequence is cut down to CDR3 DNA, 48 bases in frame from base 1. RNA was extracted using the RNeasy kit, and about 0.5 to 1 ug of the RNA was reverse transcribed with random hexamers. TCR beta CDR3 regions were amplified with the immunoSEQ multiplex PCR assay covering 54 Vbeta and 13 Jbeta segments. Bias from PCR amplification was corrected by using a synthetic template baseline for primer optimization and for computational correction. Per the authors' processing: Reads were annotated to V, D and J genes according to IMGT and were analyzed with immunoSEQ Analyzer, with only productive sequences retained. To calculate clonality, Shannon entropy was normalized by log2 of the number of productive unique sequences and then subtracted from one. For each patient and control, public and private clones were evaluated among the 100 most prevalent clones. Clones were defined as Susac-specific when absent from the healthy and MS cohorts, from roughly 1,100 published viral clones and from other ImmuneACCESS disease sequences. Through fastp at Q25 and MiXCR, TCRdb rebuilt clones from the public reads, retaining in-frame beta chains. Rows matching on CDR3 protein sequence are summarized as one entry with the most common DNA and genes. TCRdb, not the original authors, processed these V and J calls. The sample table lists a few hundred thousand distinct CDR3 sequences, 85% to 95% of them with a count of one. Clones ranked in the top ten supply 0.082% of the sample.

Peripheral blood CD8+ and CD4+ T cells from healthy donors, Susac syndrome patients and multiple sclerosis patients were profiled using high-throughput TCR beta sequencing. The multiple sclerosis controls were treatment-naive patients who had stable or active relapsing-remitting disease and met the revised McDonald criteria. Bulk CD8+ and CD4+ T cells were purified by magnetic negative isolation, while CD8+ TEMRA cells were enriched using FACS. Blood was drawn into EDTA tubes, processed within 24 hours, and PBMCs were isolated by density gradient centrifugation. PBMCs destined for TCR sequencing were cryopreserved in liquid nitrogen and later thawed in a 37 °C water bath. Purity of sorted or isolated CD4+, CD8+ and CD8+ TEMRA cells was at least 90%.

The TCR comes from a human donor with multiple sclerosis. Sequenced sample: CD4+ T cells from PBMCs. The V and J genes are TRBV30 and TRBJ1-5, with TRBD1 as a weak D call on 5 bases. This receptor has the CDR3 CAWSITGDGGNQPQHF. The nucleotides read TGTGCCTGGAGTATAACGGGGGATGGTGGCAATCAGCCCCAGCATTTT. With the portions outside the CDR3 filled from the reference TRBV30 and TRBJ1-5 genes, the complete variable region becomes SQTIHQWPATLVQPVGSPLSLECTVEGTSNPNLYWYRQAAGRGLQLLFYSVGIGQISSEVPQNLSASRPQDRQFILSSKKLLLSDSGFYLCAWSITGDGGNQPQHFGDGTRLSIL.